The entry below describes one T cell receptor beta chain. No antigen is known for it. Germline-derived CDR1 and CDR2 are GTSNPN and SVGIG (reference sequence). The V gene lost 0 bases and the J gene lost 4 bases, with 10 bases spanning the gap. The CDR3 loop spans 14 amino acids. These data are taken from a study of Ad26.COV2.S vaccination and SARS-CoV-2 variants. Treatment defined: 19 received Ad26.COV2.S at low or high dose, single or two shots; roughly five received placebo; per-sample allocation not given. Sampling happened 63 days after the first vaccine or placebo injection. An Ad26 vector expressing Wuhan-strain SARS-CoV-2 spike served as the vaccine. The data were produced by immunoSEQ multiplex PCR, yet TCRdb's version contains in-frame clones alone and is incomplete. Here the sample spans 200,000 to 250,000 clones, approximately 88% being singletons. Study conclusions and caveats: An underestimation of total T cell responses may have resulted from the TCR breadth and depth analyses. People who got the vaccine had more spike-specific TCR breadth than people who got placebo.

This material consisted of peripheral blood, taken in a trial of Ad26.COV2.S vaccine versus placebo. The rearrangement joins TRBV30 to TRBJ1-5; unclear D gene. The sequence derives from a person aged 18-65 years who received the Ad26.COV2.S COVID-19 vaccine or a placebo. In DNA, the CDR3 is TGTGCCTGGAGTGTAATGGGGAGGAATCAGCCCCAGCATTTT. As protein: CAWSVMGRNQPQHF.